This TCR beta chain was identified in a study of memory CD8 T cells in hepatitis C reinfection. Time point described: pre-reinfection, 55 to 20 weeks before reinfection detection. Sorted cells were sequenced directly ex vivo without any in vitro expansion. The Montreal HEPCO cohort supplied donors who inject drugs. This table comes from immunoSEQ multiplex PCR, and its TCRdb copy is limited to in-frame clones, with some not included. The sample records 40,000 to 60,000 clones, roughly 86% being singletons. Germline assignment: CDR1 SGHTA and CDR2 FQGNSA. Trimming pared 1 base from V and 6 bases from J, leaving 10 bases between. There are 14 residues in the CDR3.

The sequencing input was naive CD8+ T cells sorted from blood. The chain links TRBV7-2 to TRBJ2-1, with a weak D call TRBD2 (5 bases). The receptor was isolated from a man aged 18 to 29 with hepatitis C virus infection. For the CDR3, the DNA is TGTGCCAGCAGCTTAGTCTTTGAGGGCAATGAGCAGTTCTTC. Translation: CASSLVFEGNEQFF.